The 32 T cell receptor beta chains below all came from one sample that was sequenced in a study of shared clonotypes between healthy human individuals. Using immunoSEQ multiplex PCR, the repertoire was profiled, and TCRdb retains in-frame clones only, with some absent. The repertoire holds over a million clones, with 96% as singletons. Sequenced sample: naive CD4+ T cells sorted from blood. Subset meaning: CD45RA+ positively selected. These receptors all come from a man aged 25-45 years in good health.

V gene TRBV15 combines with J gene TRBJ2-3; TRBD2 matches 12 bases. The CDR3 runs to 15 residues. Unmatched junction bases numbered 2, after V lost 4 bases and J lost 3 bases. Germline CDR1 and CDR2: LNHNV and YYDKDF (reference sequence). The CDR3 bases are TGTGCCACCAGCAAAGGACTAGCGGGAACAGATACGCAGTATTTT. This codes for CATSKGLAGTDTQYF.

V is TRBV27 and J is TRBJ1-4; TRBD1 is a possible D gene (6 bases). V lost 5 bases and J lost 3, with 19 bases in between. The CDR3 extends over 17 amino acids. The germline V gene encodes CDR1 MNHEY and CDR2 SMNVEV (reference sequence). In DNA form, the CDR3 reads TGTGCCAGCAGTGCAATAGGGGGGTTTACTTCTAATGAAAAACTGTTTTTT. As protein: CASSAIGGFTSNEKLFF.

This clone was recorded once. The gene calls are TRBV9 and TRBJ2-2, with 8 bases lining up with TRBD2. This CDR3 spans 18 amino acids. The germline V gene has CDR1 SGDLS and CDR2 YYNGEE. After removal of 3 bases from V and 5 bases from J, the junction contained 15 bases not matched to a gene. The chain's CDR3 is CASSGPAGTRFRTGELFF. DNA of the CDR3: TGTGCCAGCAGCGGACCAGCCGGGACTAGGTTTAGGACCGGGGAGCTGTTTTTT.

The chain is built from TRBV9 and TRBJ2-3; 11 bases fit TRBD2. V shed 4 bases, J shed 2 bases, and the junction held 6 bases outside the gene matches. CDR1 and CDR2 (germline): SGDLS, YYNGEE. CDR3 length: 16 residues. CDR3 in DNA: TGTGCCAGCAGCACTCGGACTAGCGGGCCCACAGATACGCAGTATTTT. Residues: CASSTRTSGPTDTQYF.

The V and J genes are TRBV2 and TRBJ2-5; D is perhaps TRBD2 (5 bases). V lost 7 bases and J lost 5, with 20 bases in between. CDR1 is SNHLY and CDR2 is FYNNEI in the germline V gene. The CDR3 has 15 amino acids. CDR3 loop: CASIPPSGDGETQYF. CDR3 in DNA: TGTGCCAGCATTCCCCCCAGCGGAGATGGGGAGACCCAGTACTTC.

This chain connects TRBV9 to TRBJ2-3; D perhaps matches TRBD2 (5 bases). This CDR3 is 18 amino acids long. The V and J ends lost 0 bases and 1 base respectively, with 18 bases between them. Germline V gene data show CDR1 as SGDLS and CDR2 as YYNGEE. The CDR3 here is CASSVGTSLLGGTDTQYF. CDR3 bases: TGTGCCAGCAGCGTAGGAACCTCCTTACTCGGGGGCACAGATACGCAGTATTTT.

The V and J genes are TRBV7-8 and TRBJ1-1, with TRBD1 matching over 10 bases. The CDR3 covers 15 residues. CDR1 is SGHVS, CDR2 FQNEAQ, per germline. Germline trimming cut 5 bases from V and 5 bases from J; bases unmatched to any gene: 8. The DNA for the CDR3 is TGTGCCAGCAGCCCGGGACAGGGGAGATGGACTGAAGCTTTCTTT. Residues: CASSPGQGRWTEAFF.

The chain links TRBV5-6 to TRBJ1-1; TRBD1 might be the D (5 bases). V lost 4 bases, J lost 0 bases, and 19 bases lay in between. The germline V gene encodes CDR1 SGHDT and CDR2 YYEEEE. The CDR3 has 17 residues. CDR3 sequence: CASSEMRGGGLNTEAFF. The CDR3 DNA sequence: TGTGCCAGCAGCGAGATGAGGGGCGGGGGTTTGAACACTGAAGCTTTCTTT.

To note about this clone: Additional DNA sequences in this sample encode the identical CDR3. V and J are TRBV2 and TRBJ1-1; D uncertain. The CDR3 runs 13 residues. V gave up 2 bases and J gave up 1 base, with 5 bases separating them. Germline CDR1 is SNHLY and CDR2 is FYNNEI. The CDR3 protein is CASSESGNTEAFF. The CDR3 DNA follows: TGTGCCAGCAGTGAATCCGGGAACACTGAAGCTTTCTTT.

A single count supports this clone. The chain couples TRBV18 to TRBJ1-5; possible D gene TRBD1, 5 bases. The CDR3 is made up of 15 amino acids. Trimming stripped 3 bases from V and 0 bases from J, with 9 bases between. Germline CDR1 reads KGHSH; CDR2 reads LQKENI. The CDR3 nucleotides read TGTGCCAGCTCACCGGGACTGAGTAGCAATCAGCCCCAGCATTTT. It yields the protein CASSPGLSSNQPQHF. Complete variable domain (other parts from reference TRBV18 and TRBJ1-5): NAGVMQNPRHLVRRRGQEARLRCSPMKGHSHVYWYRQLPEEGLKFMVYLQKENIIDESGMPKERFSAEFPKEGPSILRIQQVVRGDSAAYFCASSPGLSSNQPQHFGDGTRLSIL.

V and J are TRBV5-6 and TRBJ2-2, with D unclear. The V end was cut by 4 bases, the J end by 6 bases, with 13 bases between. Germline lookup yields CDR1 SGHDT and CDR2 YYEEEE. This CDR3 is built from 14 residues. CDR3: CASSTVIPAGELFF. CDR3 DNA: TGTGCCAGCAGCACCGTAATCCCGGCCGGGGAGCTGTTTTTT.

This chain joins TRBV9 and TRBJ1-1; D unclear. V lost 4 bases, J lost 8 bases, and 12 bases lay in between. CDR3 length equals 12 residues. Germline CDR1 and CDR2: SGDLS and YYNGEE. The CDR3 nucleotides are TGTGCCAGCAGCCGGCTCGGGGAAGAAGCTTTCTTT. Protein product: CASSRLGEEAFF. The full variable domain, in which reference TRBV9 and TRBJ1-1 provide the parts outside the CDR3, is DSGVTQTPKHLITATGQRVTLRCSPRSGDLSVYWYQQSLDQGLQFLIQYYNGEERAKGNILERFSAQQFPDLHSELNLSSLELGDSALYFCASSRLGEEAFFGQGTRLTVV.

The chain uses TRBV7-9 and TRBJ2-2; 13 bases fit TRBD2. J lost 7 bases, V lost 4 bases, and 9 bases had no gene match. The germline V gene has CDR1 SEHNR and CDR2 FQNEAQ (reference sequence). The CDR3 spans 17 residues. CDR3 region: CASSSQTSGRIIGELFF. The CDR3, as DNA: TGTGCCAGCAGCTCCCAGACTAGCGGGAGGATCATCGGGGAGCTGTTTTTT.

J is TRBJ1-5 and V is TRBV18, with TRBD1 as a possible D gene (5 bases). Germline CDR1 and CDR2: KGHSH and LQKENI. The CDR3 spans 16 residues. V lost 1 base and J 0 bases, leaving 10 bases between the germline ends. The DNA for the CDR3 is TGTGCCAGCTCACCACGGGCAGGGAATAGCAATCAGCCCCAGCATTTT. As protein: CASSPRAGNSNQPQHF.

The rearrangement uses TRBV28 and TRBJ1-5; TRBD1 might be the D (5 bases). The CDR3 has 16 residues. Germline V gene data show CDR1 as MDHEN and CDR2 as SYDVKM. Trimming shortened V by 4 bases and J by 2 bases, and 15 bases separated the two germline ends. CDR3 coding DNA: TGTGCCAGCAGTTCCTGGACGGGGGGAGGCAATCAGCCCCAGCATTTT. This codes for CASSSWTGGGNQPQHF.

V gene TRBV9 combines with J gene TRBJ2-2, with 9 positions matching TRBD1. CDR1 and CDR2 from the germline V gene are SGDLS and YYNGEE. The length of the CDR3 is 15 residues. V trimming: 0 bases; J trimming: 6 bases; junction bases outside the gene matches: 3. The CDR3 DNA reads TGTGCCAGCAGCGTAGGGGACAGGGAGGCCGGGGAGCTGTTTTTT. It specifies CASSVGDREAGELFF. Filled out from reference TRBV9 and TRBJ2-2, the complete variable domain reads DSGVTQTPKHLITATGQRVTLRCSPRSGDLSVYWYQQSLDQGLQFLIQYYNGEERAKGNILERFSAQQFPDLHSELNLSSLELGDSALYFCASSVGDREAGELFFGEGSRLTVL.

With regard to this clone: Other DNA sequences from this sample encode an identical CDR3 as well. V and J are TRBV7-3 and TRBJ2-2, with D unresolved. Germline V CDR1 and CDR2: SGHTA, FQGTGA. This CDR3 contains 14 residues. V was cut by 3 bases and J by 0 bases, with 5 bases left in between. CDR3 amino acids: CASSFTANTGELFF. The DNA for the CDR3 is TGTGCCAGCAGCTTTACAGCGAACACCGGGGAGCTGTTTTTT. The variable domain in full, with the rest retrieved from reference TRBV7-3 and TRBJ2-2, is GAGVSQTPSNKVTEKGKYVELRCDPISGHTALYWYRQSLGQGPEFLIYFQGTGAADDSGLPNDRFFAVRPEGSVSTLKIQRTERGDSAVYLCASSFTANTGELFFGEGSRLTVL.

CDR3 in DNA: TGTGCCAGCAGTGCAACCTATGGCTACACCTTC. As protein: CASSATYGYTF. The rearrangement links TRBV28 to TRBJ1-2; D gene ambiguous. V gave up 5 bases and J gave up 4 bases, with 5 bases separating them. CDR1 and CDR2 from the germline V gene are MDHEN and SYDVKM. This CDR3 is built from 11 residues.

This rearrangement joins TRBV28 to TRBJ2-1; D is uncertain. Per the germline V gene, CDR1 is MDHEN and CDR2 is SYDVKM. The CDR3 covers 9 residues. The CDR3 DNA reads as TGTGGGTCCTACAATGAGCAGTTCTTC. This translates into CGSYNEQFF.

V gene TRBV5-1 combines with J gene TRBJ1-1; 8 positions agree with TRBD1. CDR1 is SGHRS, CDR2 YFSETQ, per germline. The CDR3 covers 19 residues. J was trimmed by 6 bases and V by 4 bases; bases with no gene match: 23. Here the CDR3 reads CASSAAARGTGFWGAEAFF. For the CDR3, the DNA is TGCGCCAGCAGCGCGGCGGCGAGAGGGACAGGTTTTTGGGGGGCTGAAGCTTTCTTT.

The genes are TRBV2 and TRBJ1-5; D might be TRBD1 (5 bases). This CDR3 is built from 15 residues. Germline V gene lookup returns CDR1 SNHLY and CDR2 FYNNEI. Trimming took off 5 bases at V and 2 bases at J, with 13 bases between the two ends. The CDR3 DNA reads TGTGCCAGCAGTTTCGTGACAGTGGGCAATCAGCCCCAGCATTTT. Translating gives CASSFVTVGNQPQHF.

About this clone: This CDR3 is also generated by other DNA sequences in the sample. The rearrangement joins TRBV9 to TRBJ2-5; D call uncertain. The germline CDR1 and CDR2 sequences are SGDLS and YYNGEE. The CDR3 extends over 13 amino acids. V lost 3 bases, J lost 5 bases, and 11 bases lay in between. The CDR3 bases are TGTGCCAGCAGCGCCGGACCACGGGAGACCCAGTACTTC. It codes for CASSAGPRETQYF.

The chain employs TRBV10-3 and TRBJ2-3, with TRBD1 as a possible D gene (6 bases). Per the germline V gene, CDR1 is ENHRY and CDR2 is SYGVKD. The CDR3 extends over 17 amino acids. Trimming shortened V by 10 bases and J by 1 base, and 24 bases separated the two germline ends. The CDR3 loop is CATARVWARGGTDTQYF. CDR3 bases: TGTGCCACGGCCCGTGTATGGGCCAGGGGTGGCACAGATACGCAGTATTTT.

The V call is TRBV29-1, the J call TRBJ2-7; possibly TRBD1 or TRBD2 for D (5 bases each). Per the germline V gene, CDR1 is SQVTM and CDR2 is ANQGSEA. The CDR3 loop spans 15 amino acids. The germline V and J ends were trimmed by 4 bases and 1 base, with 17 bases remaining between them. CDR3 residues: CSVVTWQGDSYEQYF. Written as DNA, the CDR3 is TGCAGCGTTGTTACGTGGCAGGGAGATTCCTACGAGCAGTACTTC.

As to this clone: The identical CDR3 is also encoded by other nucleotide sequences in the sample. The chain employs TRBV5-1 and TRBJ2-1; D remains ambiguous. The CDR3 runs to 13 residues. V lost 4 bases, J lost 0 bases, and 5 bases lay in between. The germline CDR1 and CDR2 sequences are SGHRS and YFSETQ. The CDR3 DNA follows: TGCGCCAGCAGCCTGAGCTCCTACAATGAGCAGTTCTTC. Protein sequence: CASSLSSYNEQFF.

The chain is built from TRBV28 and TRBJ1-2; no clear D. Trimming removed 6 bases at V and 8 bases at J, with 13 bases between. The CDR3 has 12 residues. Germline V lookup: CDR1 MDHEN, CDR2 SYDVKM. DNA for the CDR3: TGTGCCAGCAGCCCTAATCTAGGCGGCTACACCTTC. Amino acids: CASSPNLGGYTF.

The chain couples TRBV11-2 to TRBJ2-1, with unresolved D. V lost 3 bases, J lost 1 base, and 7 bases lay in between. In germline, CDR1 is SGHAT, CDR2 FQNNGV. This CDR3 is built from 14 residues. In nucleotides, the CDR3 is TGTGCCAGCAGCTTGGGCAATTCCTACAATGAGCAGTTCTTC. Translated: CASSLGNSYNEQFF.

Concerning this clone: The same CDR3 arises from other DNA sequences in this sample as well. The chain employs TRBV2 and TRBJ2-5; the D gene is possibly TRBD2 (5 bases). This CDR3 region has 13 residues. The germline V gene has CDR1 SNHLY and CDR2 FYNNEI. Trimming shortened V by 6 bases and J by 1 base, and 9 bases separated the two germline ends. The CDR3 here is CASSEGLQETQYF. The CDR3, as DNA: TGTGCCAGCAGCGAGGGCCTCCAAGAGACCCAGTACTTC.

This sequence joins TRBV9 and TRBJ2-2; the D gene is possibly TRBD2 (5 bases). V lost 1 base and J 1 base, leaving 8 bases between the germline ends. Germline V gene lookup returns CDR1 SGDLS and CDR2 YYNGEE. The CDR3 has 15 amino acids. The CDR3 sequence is CASSVQTMNTGELFF. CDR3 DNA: TGTGCCAGCAGCGTACAGACTATGAACACCGGGGAGCTGTTTTTT. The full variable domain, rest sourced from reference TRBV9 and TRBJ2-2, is DSGVTQTPKHLITATGQRVTLRCSPRSGDLSVYWYQQSLDQGLQFLIQYYNGEERAKGNILERFSAQQFPDLHSELNLSSLELGDSALYFCASSVQTMNTGELFFGEGSRLTVL.

The CDR3 nucleotides read TGTGCCAGTTCGGGATCGGCCTGGGAGCAGTACTTC. Its protein is CASSGSAWEQYF. This chain connects TRBV10-3 to TRBJ2-7; tentative D call: TRBD2 (5 bases). CDR1 and CDR2 (germline): ENHRY, SYGVKD. V shed 10 bases and J shed 7 bases, with 17 bases lying between them. This CDR3 spans 12 amino acids.

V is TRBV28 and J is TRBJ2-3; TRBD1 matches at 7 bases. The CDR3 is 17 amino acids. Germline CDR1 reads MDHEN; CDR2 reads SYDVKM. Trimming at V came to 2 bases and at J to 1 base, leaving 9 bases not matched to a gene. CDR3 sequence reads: CASSLAARGQGTDTQYF. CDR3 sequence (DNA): TGTGCCAGCAGTTTAGCGGCAAGGGGGCAGGGCACAGATACGCAGTATTTT.

DNA for the CDR3: TGCGCCAGCAGCCATCGCCGTAGCGGGGGTTCCTACAATGAGCAGTTCTTC. As protein: CASSHRRSGGSYNEQFF. The chain is built from TRBV4-3 and TRBJ2-1; 9 nucleotides line up with TRBD2. The germline CDR1 and CDR2 sequences are LGHNA and YSLEER. Trimming at V came to 3 bases and at J to 1 base, leaving 7 bases not matched to a gene. This CDR3 contains 17 residues.